This T cell receptor beta chain comes out of a study of blood T cells in healthy people across ages. In each sample, at least 7 million PBMCs were isolated. A second PCR of about 7 to 11 cycles used a sample-barcoded 5' primer and a J-beta primer mix. The template-switch adaptor was a 5' adaptor with 12 random nucleotides. It tagged each cDNA molecule. TCRdb processed the 5' RACE reads anew with MiXCR; each CDR3 protein has one entry. There are hundreds of thousands of distinct CDR3 sequences in the sample; roughly three fifths occur only once, and over 30% lies in the top ten. V was pared by 6 bases and J by 7 bases, with 8 bases of the junction left unmatched. CDR3 size: 14 residues. CDR1 and CDR2 (germline): SQVTM, ANQGSEA.

This TCR was recovered from a man aged 60 to 69 in good health. V and J are TRBV29-1 and TRBJ1-4, with 10 bases lining up with TRBD1. Input material: blood. The CDR3 sequence is CSVIRQGAGEKLFF. CDR3 nucleotide sequence: TGCAGCGTCATCAGACAGGGGGCCGGTGAAAAACTGTTTTTT.